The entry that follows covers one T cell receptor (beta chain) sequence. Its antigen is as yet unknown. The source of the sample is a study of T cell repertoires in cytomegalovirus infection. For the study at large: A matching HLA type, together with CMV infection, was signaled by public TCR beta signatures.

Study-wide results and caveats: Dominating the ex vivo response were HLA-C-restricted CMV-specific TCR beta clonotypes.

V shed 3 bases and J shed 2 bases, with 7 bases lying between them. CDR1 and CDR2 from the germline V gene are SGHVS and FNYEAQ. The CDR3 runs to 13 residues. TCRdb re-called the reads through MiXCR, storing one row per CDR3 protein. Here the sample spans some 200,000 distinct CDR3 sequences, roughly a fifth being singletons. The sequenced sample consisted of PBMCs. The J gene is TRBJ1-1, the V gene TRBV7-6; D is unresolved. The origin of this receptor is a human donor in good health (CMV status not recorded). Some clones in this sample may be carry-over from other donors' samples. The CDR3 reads CASSFSANTEAFF. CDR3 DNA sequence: TGTGCCAGCAGCTTCTCCGCAAACACTGAAGCTTTCTTT.